A single sample gave rise to the 20 T cell receptor beta chains below, sequenced in a study of control samples from healthy donors and cancer patients. Profiled with immunoSEQ multiplex PCR; TCRdb holds only in-frame clones, not every one. The sample lists 65,000 to 80,000 clones, roughly 89% occurring once. What was sequenced was PBMCs. These receptors all stem from a woman in her sixties with head and neck cancer.

The chain links TRBV6-2 or TRBV6-3 to TRBJ2-7; D gene unclear. Germline CDR1 reads MNHEY; CDR2 reads SVGEGT. The CDR3 spans 13 residues. Trimming pared 5 bases from V and 2 bases from J, leaving 10 bases between. CDR3 DNA: TGTGCCAGCAGTCTCCGGGTAGCCTACGAGCAGTACTTC. It yields the protein CASSLRVAYEQYF.

The chain links TRBV20-1 to TRBJ2-1; 7 bases line up with TRBD1. Germline-derived CDR1 and CDR2 are DFQATT and SNEGSKA (reference sequence). CDR3 length equals 15 residues. Losses at the gene ends were 3 bases for V and 4 bases for J; bases not matched to a gene: 9. CDR3 region: CSASPEGASYNEQFF. CDR3 in DNA: TGCAGTGCTAGTCCCGAGGGGGCGTCTTACAATGAGCAGTTCTTC.

V is TRBV18 and J is TRBJ2-6; D is undetermined. The V end lost 4 bases, the J end lost 0 bases, and 7 bases lay between the germline ends. Germline V CDR1 and CDR2: KGHSH, LQKENI. There are 15 residues in the CDR3. CDR3 nucleotides: TGTGCCAGCTCACAGTCCATCTCTGGGGCCAACGTCCTGACTTTC. Protein product: CASSQSISGANVLTF.

The chain uses TRBV7-9 and TRBJ1-5; TRBD1 agrees at 9 bases. The CDR3 loop spans 14 amino acids. The V gene end was trimmed by 5 bases and the J gene end by 7 bases; junction bases not matched to a gene: 6. Germline V CDR1 and CDR2: SEHNR, FQNEAQ (reference sequence). The CDR3 coding sequence is TGTGCCAGCAGCAGAGACAGGGGGGACCAGCCCCAGCATTTT. Translated: CASSRDRGDQPQHF.

The genes are TRBV2 and TRBJ1-6; the D is unclear. This CDR3 region has 17 residues. Germline V lookup: CDR1 SNHLY, CDR2 FYNNEI. V was pared by 0 bases and J by 7 bases, with 16 bases between. DNA of the CDR3: TGTGCCAGCAGTGAAGCGCTTGACCAACGAGGGAATTCACCCCTCCACTTT. This encodes CASSEALDQRGNSPLHF. Variable domain in full (rest from reference TRBV2 and TRBJ1-6): EPEVTQTPSHQVTQMGQEVILRCVPISNHLYFYWYRQILGQKVEFLVSFYNNEISEKSEIFDDQFSVERPDGSNFTLKIRSTKLEDSAMYFCASSEALDQRGNSPLHFGNGTRLTVT.

V and J are TRBV6-2 or TRBV6-3 and TRBJ2-1, with TRBD2 matching 8 bases. The CDR3 length is 18 residues. CDR1 MNHEY and CDR2 SVGEGT come from the germline V gene. The V and J ends lost 2 bases and 3 bases, in that order; junction bases with no gene match: 12. CDR3 nucleotides: TGTGCCAGCAGTTACCAAGGACTAGCTGCTTTGGGCTACAATGAGCAGTTCTTC. Translating gives CASSYQGLAALGYNEQFF.

V and J are TRBV3-1 (or the pseudogene TRBV3-2) and TRBJ2-5; TRBD2 matches 12 bases. CDR1 LGHDT and CDR2 YNNKEL come from the germline V gene (reference sequence). The CDR3 has 16 amino acids. Trimming removed 4 bases from V and 2 bases from J; junction bases left unmatched: 5. The CDR3: CASSRLGTSGQETQYF. DNA for the CDR3: TGTGCCAGCAGCCGCCTGGGGACTAGCGGGCAAGAGACCCAGTACTTC.

The chain has TRBV28 and TRBJ2-7; TRBD2 agrees at 9 bases. CDR1 MDHEN and CDR2 SYDVKM come from the germline V gene. Trimming at V came to 6 bases and at J to 3 bases, leaving 6 bases not matched to a gene. The CDR3 is 14 amino acids. The CDR3 region is CASRVSGSGYEQYF. The CDR3 nucleotides are TGTGCCAGCAGGGTTAGCGGGAGCGGCTACGAGCAGTACTTC.

The V gene is TRBV15, the J gene TRBJ1-4; no reliable D call. The length of the CDR3 is 17 residues. Between the trimmed V and J ends, which lost 0 bases and 5 bases, there was a span of 16 bases. CDR1 and CDR2 (germline): LNHNV, YYDKDF (reference sequence). The CDR3 coding sequence is TGTGCCACCAGCAGAGAATACGGAGGGATTACCAATGAAAAACTGTTTTTT. Encoded protein: CATSREYGGITNEKLFF.

The chain is built from TRBV6-2 or TRBV6-3 and TRBJ2-7; 9 bases match TRBD2. The CDR3 loop spans 15 amino acids. The trim removed 3 bases at V and 5 bases at J, leaving 8 bases unmatched. Germline CDR1 and CDR2: MNHEY and SVGEGT. CDR3 in DNA: TGTGCCAGCAGTTATGGGACTAGCCCAATAAACGAGCAGTACTTC. Its translation: CASSYGTSPINEQYF.

The genes are TRBV30 and TRBJ2-2; TRBD1 is a possible D gene (5 bases). The V gene lost 0 bases and the J gene lost 1 base, with 12 bases spanning the gap. This CDR3 region has 16 residues. Germline CDR1 GTSNPN, CDR2 SVGIG (reference sequence). CDR3 coding DNA: TGTGCCTGGAGTGTTAGGGGTCAGGGGAACACCGGGGAGCTGTTTTTT. Its protein is CAWSVRGQGNTGELFF.

In DNA form, the CDR3 reads TGTGCCACCAGTGACTCTCTGACAGGGAAGGAGACCCAGTACTTC. It encodes CATSDSLTGKETQYF. This chain uses TRBV24-1 with TRBJ2-5; TRBD1 matches at 7 bases. The CDR3 sequence is 15 residues long. J was trimmed by 5 bases and V by 4 bases; bases with no gene match: 9. Per germline, CDR1 KGHDR and CDR2 SFDVKD.

The CDR3 DNA reads TGTGCCACCACCCGCTTCCAGTATCAAGAGACCCAGTACTTC. Residues: CATTRFQYQETQYF. The chain joins TRBV24-1 to TRBJ2-5, with D hard to call. Germline CDR1 and CDR2: KGHDR and SFDVKD. The CDR3 runs 14 residues. The V gene lost 8 bases and the J gene lost 2 bases, with 14 bases spanning the gap.

As concerns this clone: This sample also contains other DNA sequences that code for the same CDR3. The chain links TRBV6-5 to TRBJ1-6; maybe TRBD1 (5 bases). Germline CDR1 is MNHEY and CDR2 is SVGAGI. This CDR3 contains 13 residues. V was shortened by 7 bases and J by 7 bases, with 11 bases between the two germline ends. The CDR3 here is CASMDRGNSPLHF. DNA for the CDR3: TGTGCCAGCATGGATAGGGGAAATTCACCCCTCCACTTT.

This chain joins TRBV4-3 and TRBJ2-2, with D tentatively TRBD1 (5 bases). Germline CDR1 is LGHNA and CDR2 is YSLEER. V was pared by 0 bases and J by 7 bases, with 15 bases between. This CDR3 has 16 residues. Here the CDR3 reads CASSQDGSRVGGELFF. The CDR3 nucleotides read TGCGCCAGCAGCCAAGATGGGTCCAGGGTTGGCGGGGAGCTGTTTTTT.

The chain has TRBV7-3 and TRBJ1-1, with D maybe TRBD1 (6 bases). Germline loops: CDR1 SGHTA, CDR2 FQGTGA. Trimming shortened V by 2 bases and J by 3 bases, and 7 bases separated the two germline ends. The CDR3 covers 13 residues. The chain's CDR3 is CASSLQGYTEAFF. For the CDR3, the DNA is TGTGCCAGCAGCTTACAGGGGTACACTGAAGCTTTCTTT. The full variable domain, its missing parts supplied by reference TRBV7-3 and TRBJ1-1, is GAGVSQTPSNKVTEKGKYVELRCDPISGHTALYWYRQSLGQGPEFLIYFQGTGAADDSGLPNDRFFAVRPEGSVSTLKIQRTERGDSAVYLCASSLQGYTEAFFGQGTRLTVV.

This chain links TRBV11-1 with TRBJ2-2; perhaps TRBD2 as D (6 bases). V lost 5 bases to trimming and J lost 6 bases, with 13 bases between them. The CDR3 consists of 14 residues. Germline lookup yields CDR1 SGHAT and CDR2 FQDESV (reference sequence). This chain's CDR3 is CASSPGETSGELFF. CDR3 in DNA: TGTGCCAGCAGCCCGGGGGAGACGTCCGGGGAGCTGTTTTTT.

The CDR3 is CASSQDRTSGRGDYNEQFF. For the CDR3, the DNA is TGTGCCAGCAGCCAAGACCGGACTAGCGGGAGGGGTGATTACAATGAGCAGTTCTTC. The V gene is TRBV3-1 (or the pseudogene TRBV3-2), the J gene TRBJ2-1; 15 positions agree with TRBD2. The CDR3 totals 19 residues. The trim removed 0 bases at V and 4 bases at J, leaving 7 bases unmatched. Germline CDR1 reads LGHDT; CDR2 reads YNNKEL (reference sequence).

The chain couples TRBV29-1 to TRBJ2-1, with 8 bases lining up with TRBD2. This CDR3 has 13 amino acids. The germline CDR1 and CDR2 sequences are SQVTM and ANQGSEA. V was pared by 4 bases and J by 4 bases, with 3 bases of the junction left unmatched. DNA for the CDR3: TGCAGCGTTGTGGCTAGCGGGTACAATGAGCAGTTCTTC. Its protein product is CSVVASGYNEQFF.

CDR3 DNA: TGCGCCAGCAGTCGACGGACCGTGTACGAGCAGTACTTC. As protein: CASSRRTVYEQYF. The V gene is TRBV23-1, the J gene TRBJ2-7; the D is unclear. TRBV23-1 falls under the ORF class, with uncertain function. V lost 4 bases and J 4 bases, leaving 11 bases between the germline ends. The CDR3 runs to 13 residues.